This T cell receptor (beta chain) is from a study of regulatory T cells in long-lasting Graves disease. Looking at the study overall: The study counted Graves' disease as persistent given over 5 years of antithyroid drugs and positive TSH receptor antibodies.

Broader study findings: Persistent Graves' patients showed less TCR diversity than newly diagnosed patients showed. The study found persistent patients shared more public clonotypes (roughly 2,500) than new patients (around 1,000).

Notes on this clonotype: The antigen remains undetermined.

Trimming cost V 0 bases and J 8 bases, with 10 bases left between them. The CDR3 is 14 residues long. The germline V gene has CDR1 KGHDR and CDR2 SFDVKD. Arm-PCR with iRepertoire HTBI primers amplified the CDR3 regions for these TCR beta libraries. TCRdb redid the calling of the multiplex PCR reads with MiXCR, one entry per CDR3 protein. The data hold 360,000 or so distinct CDR3 sequences, with roughly 25% observed a single time. Described time point: persistent/refractory GD, antithyroid drugs over 5 years with positive TRAb. After RNA was extracted from PBMCs, the TCR library was made from it. Peripheral blood, around 9 milliliters of it, was drawn into EDTA tubes.

The chain carries TRBV24-1 and TRBJ2-1; D not certain. The TCR sequence derives from a woman aged 40 to 50 with Graves disease. Sequenced here: peripheral blood mononuclear cells (PBMCs), sampled when the disease was refractory, from a patient treated with antithyroid drugs. The CDR3 sequence is CATSDLGRSDEQFF. CDR3 coding DNA: TGTGCCACCAGTGATTTGGGCAGGAGCGATGAGCAGTTCTTC.